One and the same sample provided the 5 T cell receptor beta chains below, sequenced in a study of blood T cell repertoires in COVID-19 (dated by TCRdb to about 2020). To prepare the library, the immunoSEQ multiplex PCR assay was applied. This is the immuneACCESS table as TCRdb keeps it, with only in-frame sequences that have V and J called. A part of the clones is gone; compared with another copy, unresolved V genes explain less than half, and the rest is unexplained. The sample table shows some 250,000 clones, and roughly 90% are seen once. The top ten constitute approximately 2% of the sample. Sequencing used peripheral blood. These receptors were collected from a young man with active or convalescent COVID-19.

This clone occurred once. J is TRBJ2-4 and V is TRBV3-1 (or the pseudogene TRBV3-2); 7 nucleotides match TRBD1. The CDR3 is made up of 19 amino acids. From germline, CDR1 is LGHDT and CDR2 YNNKEL (reference sequence). The V segment lost 1 base and the J segment 1 base; nucleotides outside the gene matches: 13. CDR3 amino acids: CASSQGGGAFEFAKNIQYF. In DNA form, the CDR3 reads TGTGCCAGCAGCCAAGGAGGGGGCGCTTTTGAATTTGCCAAAAACATTCAGTACTTC.

On this clone itself: Because the CDR3's place on the DNA is in doubt, the DNA is left out and the CDR3 is given as listed by TCRdb. The V call is TRBV28, the J call TRBJ1-2. The CDR3 extends over 14 residues, inclusive of both ends. Germline CDR1 MDHEN, CDR2 SYDVKM. CDR3 loop: CASSSSGVFYGYTF.

The J gene is TRBJ1-2, the V gene TRBV5-1; 7 bases match TRBD1. The length of the CDR3 is 13 residues. V lost 4 bases and J lost 6; bases outside the gene matches: 6. Germline assignment: CDR1 SGHRS and CDR2 YFSETQ. The CDR3 DNA is TGCGCCAGCAGCGGAAAAGGGACAGATGGCTACACCTTC. Translation gives CASSGKGTDGYTF.

V is TRBV6-5 and J is TRBJ1-2, with 7 positions matching TRBD1. Trimming removed 6 bases from V and 3 bases from J; junction bases left unmatched: 7. Germline CDR1 reads MNHEY; CDR2 reads SVGAGI. The CDR3 runs 14 residues. Here the CDR3 DNA reads TGTGCCAGCAGCCGCGGACAGGCATACTATGGCTACACCTTC. Amino acids: CASSRGQAYYGYTF.

The chain has TRBV4-1 and TRBJ2-2, with 10 bases that match TRBD2. Per the germline V gene, CDR1 is MGHRA and CDR2 is YSYEKL. CDR3 length: 20 amino acids. V was pared by 0 bases and J by 4 bases, with 14 bases of the junction left unmatched. The CDR3 is CASSQEVGLAGAPGTGELFF. The DNA of the CDR3 is TGCGCCAGCAGCCAAGAGGTGGGCCTAGCGGGGGCCCCGGGCACCGGGGAGCTGTTTTTT.